The clone carrying this TCR beta chain was seen more than once but under ten times. Its antigen is unknown. This entry comes from a study of beta chain features in type 1 diabetes. Per the germline V gene, CDR1 is MDHEN and CDR2 is SYDVKM. CDR3 length equals 13 residues. V was cut by 10 bases and J by 5 bases, with 17 bases left in between. Study results and caveats: When Type 1 diabetes patients were examined, their TCRB CDR3s proved moderately but significantly shorter in all four CD4+ subsets.

All of the isolated RNA was reverse transcribed, so expressed TCRB transcripts were sequenced. The average output of naive, central memory and regulatory T cell samples was 3 million to 4 million reads. Clones were read by immunoSEQ multiplex PCR, and TCRdb kept only the in-frame ones, dropping some. The profile covers 310,000 or so clones, with approximately 15% appearing a single time and approximately 0.015% taken by the ten largest. The genes are TRBV28 and TRBJ1-2, with a tentative D call TRBD1 (5 bases). The sequence came from a man between 18 and 29 years old with type 1 diabetes. Sequenced sample: naive CD4+ T cells from blood. CDR3 residues: CATREGSEYGYTF. The DNA of the CDR3 is TGTGCCACCAGGGAGGGGTCTGAATATGGCTACACCTTC.